The rows below give T cell receptor beta chains drawn from one sample of a study of human T cells and chemical hapten exposure. TCRdb redid the calling of the RACE reads with MiXCR, one entry per CDR3 protein. The sample lists 190,000 or so distinct CDR3 sequences; around 25% were seen once. The starting material was whole blood, obtained in connection with sensitization to the hapten diphenylcyclopropenone (DPC). The receptors were gathered from a woman between 40 and 50 years old with alopecia areata. Some clones in this sample may be carry-over from other donors' samples. The CDR3 runs from the conserved cysteine through the conserved F or W. Fields, in order: J gene, clone size, D gene, V gene, CDR3 DNA, CDR3 protein. D genes are given only for firm matches. A row's size may be missing; if present it is once, few, many or a size class.

TRBJ2-7 - TRBD1 TRBV11-1 TGTGCCAGCAGCTCCGCCGGGACAGGGCGCGAGCAGTACTTC CASSSAGTGREQYF
TRBJ2-1 - TRBD1 TRBV5-6 TGTGCCAGCAGCTTGGAACTACAGGGGATCTACAATGAGCAGTTCTTC CASSLELQGIYNEQFF
TRBJ2-7 few - TRBV4-3 TGCGCCAGCAGCCAAACCTTCTCTGAGGGCTCCTACGAGCAGTACTTC CASSQTFSEGSYEQYF
TRBJ1-5 - - TRBV28 TGTGCCAGTACTAATCAGGGATTGTCGGAGCCCCAGCATTTT CASTNQGLSEPQHF
TRBJ2-7 - - TRBV10-3 TGTGCCATCAGTGAAGCGGACGAGCAGTACTTC CAISEADEQYF
TRBJ2-2 - TRBD1 TRBV24-1 TGTGCCACCAGTTCCCCAGGGGGCCGGGCCGGGGAGCTGTTTTTT CATSSPGGRAGELFF
TRBJ2-3 - - TRBV5-5 TGTGCCAGCAGCTTGGCCGGGCTTAGAGGCACAGATACGCAGTATTTT CASSLAGLRGTDTQYF
TRBJ1-2 - TRBD1 TRBV27 TGTGCCAGCAGTTTCCGGGACAGGGGCGGCTATGGCTACACCTTC CASSFRDRGGYGYTF
TRBJ2-1 - TRBD2 TRBV5-1 TGCGCCAGCACCCGAGGATCGGGAGGCGGACTAGCGGGAGGGCCGGTTGAGCAGTTCTTC CASTRGSGGGLAGGPVEQFF
TRBJ2-1 once TRBD2 TRBV7-9 TGTGCCAGCAGCATCCTAGCGGGAGATCCCAATGAGCAGTTCTTC CASSILAGDPNEQFF
TRBJ2-7 - - TRBV25-1 TGTGCCAGCAGTGAATCCACCTACGAGCAGTACTTC CASSESTYEQYF
TRBJ2-1 few - TRBV20-1 TGCAGTGCCGGAACACCGTACAATGAGCAGTTCTTC CSAGTPYNEQFF
TRBJ2-3 - TRBD2 TRBV6-2/TRBV6-3 TGTGCCAGCAGTCGGACCGGGAGGGCCCCAGATACGCAGTATTTT CASSRTGRAPDTQYF
TRBJ1-1 few - TRBV29-1 TGCGGGGGGGGGACACCGAACACTGAAGCTTTCTTT CGGGTPNTEAFF
TRBJ2-5 - TRBD2 TRBV28 TGTGCCAGCAGTTCTCTAGCGGGACTAGCGGGAGAAGAGACCCAGTACTTC CASSSLAGLAGEETQYF
TRBJ2-7 few - TRBV7-2 TGTGCCAGCAGCTCGGTATACGAGCAGTACTTC CASSSVYEQYF
TRBJ1-6 - - TRBV7-2 TGTGCCAGCAGCCCCCCGCGGGGTGGAAATTCACCCCTCCACTTT CASSPPRGGNSPLHF
TRBJ2-5 - - TRBV2 TGTGCCAGCACTCAAAGGAGGGAAGAGACCCAGTACTTC CASTQRREETQYF
TRBJ2-5 - - TRBV9 TGTGCCAGCAGCTCTCTGGGGGAAAGTGGTACCCAGTACTTC CASSSLGESGTQYF
TRBJ2-1 many - TRBV3-1 TGTGCCAGCAGCCCCCCTGGGAGAATTTCCTATGAGCAGTTCTTC CASSPPGRISYEQFF
TRBJ2-6 few - TRBV7-2 TGTGCCAGCAGCTTGTACAGGGCAATCTCTGGGGCCAACGTCCTGACTTTC CASSLYRAISGANVLTF
TRBJ2-3 few TRBD1 TRBV29-1 TGCAGCGGGGTCGCGCAGCGGTGGACAGGTCCCCGCACAGATACGCAGTATTTT CSGVAQRWTGPRTDTQYF
TRBJ2-1 few - TRBV7-2 TGTGCCAGCAGCTTAGGGGGGGCAGGGACGTACTCCTACAATGAGCAGTTCTTC CASSLGGAGTYSYNEQFF
TRBJ1-5 few - TRBV2 TGTGCCAGCAGTGAAGCGCTGGGGGGGTCGGGTCAGCCCCAGCATTTT CASSEALGGSGQPQHF
TRBJ2-1 many TRBD2 TRBV29-1 TGCAGCGTCTTAGGACTAGCGGGATATCCCAATGAGCAGTTCTTC CSVLGLAGYPNEQFF
TRBJ2-2 - - TRBV7-2 TGTGCCAGCAGCAGGGATTCCGGGGAGCTGTTTTTT CASSRDSGELFF
TRBJ2-3 few TRBD2 TRBV20-1 TGCAGTGCTCCCTCAGAGCGGGAGGGCCGGCATACGCAGTATTTT CSAPSEREGRHTQYF
TRBJ1-3 few TRBD1 TRBV5-1 TGCGCCAGCAGCCCAACAGGGGCTAGAGGAAACACCATATATTTT CASSPTGARGNTIYF
TRBJ1-2 - - TRBV15 TGTGCCACCAGCAGAGACTCCATACGGTCCTCCTATGGCTACACCTTC CATSRDSIRSSYGYTF
TRBJ2-6 - TRBD1 TRBV20-1 TGCAGTGCGATACAGGGGTCTGGGGCCAACGTCCTGACTTTC CSAIQGSGANVLTF
TRBJ2-7 few - TRBV29-1 TGCAGCTCCGGGGTCAGAACCTACGAGCAGTACTTC CSSGVRTYEQYF
TRBJ1-1 few - TRBV7-3 TGTGCCAGCAGCCGAACGGGGGGGGGAAACACTGAAGCTTTCTTT CASSRTGGGNTEAFF
TRBJ2-7 - TRBD1 TRBV20-1 TGCAGTGCTGCCCCCGGACAGGGGTTCTACGAGCAGTACTTC CSAAPGQGFYEQYF
TRBJ1-2 few - TRBV7-9 TGTGCCAGCAGCGGGGCAGTCTATGGCTACACCTTC CASSGAVYGYTF
TRBJ2-7 few - TRBV20-1 TGCAGTGCTAGCGGGAGCTACGAGCAGTACTTC CSASGSYEQYF
TRBJ2-1 - TRBD2 TRBV5-1 TGCGCCAGCAGCCATCAAATAGCGGGAGGATACAATGAGCAGTTCTTC CASSHQIAGGYNEQFF
TRBJ1-5 - TRBD1 TRBV20-1 TGCAGTGCCATCGACAGGGTCCTCAATCAGCCCCAGCATTTT CSAIDRVLNQPQHF
TRBJ2-4 many - TRBV20-1 TGCAGTGCTGGTGGCGGAGCCAAAAACATTCAGTACTTC CSAGGGAKNIQYF
TRBJ2-1 - - TRBV28 TGTGCCAGCAGTCCACGGCGGGTTTGGGATGAGCAGTTCTTC CASSPRRVWDEQFF
TRBJ2-7 - - TRBV20-1 TGCAGTGCTAGTGGGCAGGGAGACTACGAGCAGTACTTC CSASGQGDYEQYF
TRBJ1-5 - - TRBV28 TGTGCCAGCAGTTTGGAGAATATAGGGGCTCAGCCCCAGCATTTT CASSLENIGAQPQHF
TRBJ2-2 - TRBD2 TRBV20-1 TGCAGTGCCCCGACTAGCGGGAGCGCCGGGGAGCTGTTTTTT CSAPTSGSAGELFF
TRBJ1-3 - - TRBV3-1 TGTGCCAGCAGCCAAGTTGGGCACACCATATATTTT CASSQVGHTIYF
TRBJ1-6 - - TRBV27 TGTGCCAGCAGTTTAATTGGTTCACCCCTCCACTTT CASSLIGSPLHF
TRBJ1-2 - - TRBV7-2 TGTGCCAGCAGCTTAGAGGGCGCCCGCTATGGCTACACCTTC CASSLEGARYGYTF
TRBJ2-1 few TRBD1 TRBV7-9 TGTGCCAGCAGCTTAATGCTCGACAGGGGTGAGCAGTTCTTC CASSLMLDRGEQFF
TRBJ2-5 few - TRBV29-1 TGCAGACCGGCAGGACGAGAGACCCAGTACTTC CRPAGRETQYF
TRBJ2-7 few - TRBV29-1 TGCAGCGCCCGGGGGGTCGCAGGGGGCGACGAGCAGTACTTC CSARGVAGGDEQYF
TRBJ2-4 - - TRBV20-1 TGCAGTGCTAGAAGGGGGGTAGGAGCCAAAAACATTCAGTACTTC CSARRGVGAKNIQYF
TRBJ2-5 - - TRBV5-1 TGCGCCAGCAGCTTGGCAGCGGGCGGTGGCTTACTCCAAGAGACCCAGTACTTC CASSLAAGGGLLQETQYF
TRBJ2-7 - - TRBV25-1 TGTGCCAGCAGACGGCAGTACTTC CASRRQYF
TRBJ2-7 - - TRBV7-2 TGTGCCAGCAGCCCAGATCTGTACAGGGTCTACGAGCAGTACTTC CASSPDLYRVYEQYF
TRBJ1-5 - - TRBV28 TGTGCCAGCAGTTTCGGCAGGGGTGTCCCTCAGCCCCAGCATTTT CASSFGRGVPQPQHF
TRBJ2-3 few TRBD2 TRBV6-1 TGTGCCAGCAGGTCCGGACTAGCGGGAGGAGATACGCAGTATTTT CASRSGLAGGDTQYF
TRBJ2-7 few TRBD1 TRBV20-1 TGCAGTGCTGGCAGGGGGCGCCACGAGCAGTACTTC CSAGRGRHEQYF
TRBJ2-3 - TRBD2 TRBV28 TGTGCCAGCAGTTCCCTGCGAGGACTAGTGGGTTCGCCAGATACGCAGTATTTT CASSSLRGLVGSPDTQYF
TRBJ2-7 - TRBD2 TRBV9 TGTGCCAGCAGCGTAGAGTCTAGCGGGAGGGCCCACGAGCAGTACTTC CASSVESSGRAHEQYF
TRBJ2-5 - - TRBV12-3/TRBV12-4 TGTGCCAGCAGGCGGACAGACTTCCAAGAGACCCAGTACTTC CASRRTDFQETQYF
TRBJ2-3 few - TRBV4-1 TGCGCCAGCAGCCATGGCCCCGACACAGATACGCAGTATTTT CASSHGPDTDTQYF